The clone carrying this TCR beta chain showed up just once. What it binds is unknown. The PCR ran on 60 Vbeta and 13 Jbeta primers. Using immunoSEQ multiplex PCR, the repertoire was profiled, and TCRdb retains in-frame clones only, with some absent. In the table there are tens of thousands of clones, around 80% of which are singletons. The CDR3 has 17 amino acids. The V and J ends lost 2 bases and 6 bases, in that order; junction bases with no gene match: 6. Per the germline V gene, CDR1 is SNHLY and CDR2 is FYNNEI. The data were obtained in a study of cytomegalovirus exposure and HLA in healthy donors. Study-level findings and limits: Productive rates of about 87% or about 30% were seen for most TCR beta V segments in an earlier analysis.

The source material was PBMCs. The sequence was obtained from a woman aged 30 to 39 in good health and CMV-seronegative. The chain carries TRBV2 and TRBJ2-1; 14 bases match TRBD2. In nucleotides, the CDR3 is TGTGCCAGCAGTGAACTCTCTGGACTAGCGGGGGGCAATGAGCAGTTCTTC. The encoded protein is CASSELSGLAGGNEQFF.